This passage covers 22 T cell receptor beta chains from one sample sequenced in a study of T cells in Graves' hyperthyroidism and ophthalmopathy. TCR beta CDR3 regions were amplified from RNA. HTBI primers were used for first-round RT-PCR of the TCR CDR3. TCRdb processed the multiplex PCR reads anew with MiXCR; each CDR3 protein has one entry. The sample has 500,000 to 650,000 distinct CDR3 sequences, 12% to 15% seen once. Sequenced material: blood. The source of these receptors is a woman aged 40-49 years with Graves' hyperthyroidism.

Many counts were recorded for this clonotype. This chain uses TRBV28 with TRBJ2-1; a weak D match, TRBD2 (6 bases). CDR1 and CDR2 from the germline V gene are MDHEN and SYDVKM. The CDR3 length is 13 residues. The V and J ends lost 5 bases and 4 bases respectively, with 9 bases between them. CDR3 coding DNA: TGTGCCAGCAGTCGGGGACTTTACAATGAGCAGTTCTTC. Encoded protein: CASSRGLYNEQFF.

This clonotype came up many times. The J gene is TRBJ2-5, the V gene TRBV20-1, with 10 bases matching TRBD1. V was pared by 4 bases and J by 6 bases, with 5 bases of the junction left unmatched. The CDR3 sequence is 13 residues long. Germline-derived CDR1 and CDR2 are DFQATT and SNEGSKA (reference sequence). In nucleotides, the CDR3 is TGCAGTGCTACTCGGACAGGGGGAAAGACCCAGTACTTC. It is translated as CSATRTGGKTQYF.

This clonotype has a handful of counts. The CDR3 region is CASTGVNTEAFF. CDR3 in DNA: TGTGCATCGACAGGGGTGAACACTGAAGCTTTCTTT. The chain links TRBV6-1 to TRBJ1-1; 8 nucleotides line up with TRBD1. Germline CDR1 and CDR2: MNHNS and SASEGT. This CDR3 comprises 12 residues.

This clonotype was detected only a few times. This chain connects TRBV5-1 to TRBJ2-2; TRBD1 or TRBD2 may be the D gene (6 bases each). V lost 0 bases, J lost 0 bases, and 12 bases lay in between. The CDR3 has 17 residues. Germline V gene data show CDR1 as SGHRS and CDR2 as YFSETQ. The CDR3 nucleotides are TGCGCCAGCAGCTTGGCCCCCGGGGGCGCGAACACCGGGGAGCTGTTTTTT. It yields the protein CASSLAPGGANTGELFF.

This clonotype was detected only once. The genes are TRBV27 and TRBJ1-6, with D unclear. Per germline, CDR1 MNHEY and CDR2 SMNVEV (reference sequence). Trimming took 4 bases from V and 9 from J, leaving 16 bases between them. This CDR3 has 15 amino acids. The chain's CDR3 is CASSSTSRGVSPLHF. CDR3 bases: TGTGCCAGCAGTTCTACTTCTCGGGGAGTTTCACCCCTCCACTTT.

This clonotype has only a few counts. The gene calls are TRBV27 and TRBJ2-7; the match to TRBD1 covers 12 bases. CDR3 length: 13 residues. With V trimmed by 8 bases and J by 5 bases, 4 bases remained unmatched. The germline CDR1 and CDR2 sequences are MNHEY and SMNVEV (reference sequence). The CDR3 DNA reads TGTGCCAGCCGGGACAGGGGGCTGGACGAGCAGTACTTC. As protein: CASRDRGLDEQYF.

This clonotype was recorded a few times. The rearrangement uses TRBV19 and TRBJ2-1; the match to TRBD2 covers 9 bases. V was clipped by 5 bases and J by 8 bases; unmatched bases: 16. The CDR3 covers 17 residues. Per germline, CDR1 LNHDA and CDR2 SQIVND (reference sequence). CDR3 amino acids: CASSAGYLAGAWDEQFF. The CDR3 bases are TGTGCCAGTAGTGCTGGCTACTTAGCGGGAGCGTGGGATGAGCAGTTCTTC.

The chain recombines TRBV20-1 with TRBJ2-1; 9 bases agree with TRBD2. The CDR3 length is 16 residues. V shed 4 bases and J 0 bases; nucleotides not matched to a gene: 7. Germline assignment: CDR1 DFQATT and CDR2 SNEGSKA (reference sequence). The CDR3 DNA reads as TGCAGTGCTACCGCCCCGACTAGCGGCTCCTACAATGAGCAGTTCTTC. Translated: CSATAPTSGSYNEQFF.

J is TRBJ2-3 and V is TRBV10-3, with D possibly being TRBD1 (5 bases). The CDR3 totals 15 residues. Trimming stripped 3 bases from V and 5 bases from J, with 15 bases between. The V gene's germline CDR1 is ENHRY and CDR2 SYGVKD. DNA for the CDR3: TGTGCCATCAGTGACTCTCCATCCCAGGGAGATACGCAGTATTTT. Residues: CAISDSPSQGDTQYF.

This clonotype was recorded a few times. The chain combines TRBV4-1 with TRBJ1-2; 10 bases agree with TRBD1. The V gene end was trimmed by 0 bases and the J gene end by 8 bases; junction bases not matched to a gene: 6. CDR3 length: 15 residues. Germline V CDR1 and CDR2: MGHRA, YSYEKL. The CDR3 DNA sequence: TGCGCCAGCAGCCAAGAGGCTGACAGGGGGCAAGGCTACACCTTC. It is translated as CASSQEADRGQGYTF.

This clonotype was counted ten times or more. CDR3 nucleotide sequence: TGTGCCAGCAGCCAAGAGAGCGTCACAGATACGCAGTATTTT. Its protein product is CASSQESVTDTQYF. The J gene is TRBJ2-3, the V gene TRBV3-1, with unresolved D. V shed 0 bases and J shed 2 bases, with 6 bases lying between them. The CDR3 is 14 residues long. Germline CDR1 LGHDT, CDR2 YNNKEL (reference sequence).

Ten or more counts support this clonotype. The rearrangement uses TRBV7-6 and TRBJ2-1; TRBD2 agrees at 7 bases. Germline V lookup: CDR1 SGHVS, CDR2 FNYEAQ. The CDR3 has 18 residues. The V and J ends lost 1 base and 1 base, in that order; junction bases with no gene match: 10. As DNA, the CDR3 is TGTGCCAGCAGCTTAGGCGGGAGTTTCGGTGGTTCCTACAATGAGCAGTTCTTC. This codes for CASSLGGSFGGSYNEQFF.

This clonotype was counted at least ten times. This chain connects TRBV30 to TRBJ1-2; D is undetermined. Looked up from germline, CDR1 is GTSNPN and CDR2 is SVGIG (reference sequence). The CDR3 length is 15 residues. V lost 0 bases and J lost 1, with 12 bases in between. In DNA form, the CDR3 reads TGTGCCTGGAGTGTAAGGTTCTGGGGTAACTATGGCTACACCTTC. Its protein is CAWSVRFWGNYGYTF.

The table lists this clonotype with many counts. V is TRBV12-3 or TRBV12-4 and J is TRBJ2-7, with TRBD1 matching over 10 bases. Trimming cost V 6 bases and J 7 bases; bases outside gene matches: 9. The CDR3 is made up of 14 amino acids. The CDR3 DNA is TGTGCCAGCAGCGCACCAGGACAGGGGGGAGAGCAGTACTTC. Protein sequence: CASSAPGQGGEQYF.

Comments on this clonotype: A much larger clone differs from this one at a single base, so this may be a read error. The V and J genes are TRBV6-2 or TRBV6-3 and TRBJ2-7; D may be TRBD2 (5 bases). The V gene lost 5 bases and the J gene lost 1 base, with 15 bases spanning the gap. The CDR3 has 15 residues. CDR1 and CDR2 (germline): MNHEY, SVGEGT. The chain's CDR3 is CASSKTYGESYEQYF. In nucleotides, the CDR3 is TGTGCCAGCAGTAAAACATACGGGGAATCCTACGAGCAGTACTTC.

This clonotype was detected ten times or more. The rearrangement joins TRBV12-3 or TRBV12-4 to TRBJ2-5; D is undetermined. The V gene lost 6 bases and the J gene lost 6 bases, with 14 bases spanning the gap. The CDR3 is made up of 13 amino acids. CDR3 DNA: TGTGCCAGCAGCCCTACTATGCTACAGACCCAGTACTTC. Protein product: CASSPTMLQTQYF.

This clonotype was observed a handful of times. V is TRBV6-9 and J is TRBJ2-2, with D perhaps TRBD1 (6 bases). Germline V gene sequence: CDR1 MNHGY, CDR2 SVAAGI. There are 15 residues in the CDR3. With 3 bases removed from V and 3 bases from J, the gap between germline ends came to 11 bases. The DNA of the CDR3 is TGTGCCAGCAGTTACTACAGGGCGGACACCGGGGAGCTGTTTTTT. This sequence encodes CASSYYRADTGELFF.

This rearrangement joins TRBV6-1 to TRBJ2-7; 10 nucleotides agree with TRBD2. This CDR3 comprises 14 residues. Losses at the gene ends were 8 bases for V and 5 bases for J; bases not matched to a gene: 9. Germline V gives CDR1 MNHNS, CDR2 SASEGT. CDR3 sequence (DNA): TGTGCCAGCCGTACCGTAGCGGGAGGCGACGAGCAGTACTTC. It specifies CASRTVAGGDEQYF.

This clonotype has a count of ten or more. V usage is TRBV7-9 and J usage is TRBJ2-5; 9 bases agree with TRBD1. The CDR3 runs 15 residues. Germline V gene data show CDR1 as SEHNR and CDR2 as FQNEAQ (reference sequence). V was clipped by 5 bases and J by 2 bases; unmatched bases: 6. In DNA form, the CDR3 reads TGTGCCAGCAGCCCCGACAGGGGGTGGCAAGAGACCCAGTACTTC. Translating gives CASSPDRGWQETQYF.

Many counts were recorded for this clonotype. The chain is built from TRBV19 and TRBJ1-1, with TRBD1 as a possible D gene (5 bases). Germline loops: CDR1 LNHDA, CDR2 SQIVND (reference sequence). The CDR3 is 15 residues long. Trimming stripped 10 bases from V and 0 bases from J, with 18 bases between. In DNA form, the CDR3 reads TGTGCCACCCAAACGGCCAGACAGTTGAACACTGAAGCTTTCTTT. This translates into CATQTARQLNTEAFF.

This chain's CDR3 is CASSDRGKNTGELFF. The CDR3 DNA reads as TGCGCCAGCAGTGACAGGGGGAAGAACACCGGGGAGCTGTTTTTT. The V and J genes are TRBV10-2 and TRBJ2-2; TRBD1 aligns across 7 bases. Unmatched junction bases numbered 2, after V lost 3 bases and J lost 1 base. Germline values: CDR1 WSHSY, CDR2 SAAADI. CDR3 length: 15 residues.

V usage is TRBV7-9 and J usage is TRBJ2-7; 13 bases align to TRBD2. The junction had 9 bases not matched to a gene; V was cut back by 4 bases and J by 12 bases. CDR1 and CDR2 (germline): SEHNR, FQNEAQ (reference sequence). The CDR3 contains 14 residues. The CDR3 is CASSSGTSGIGRYF. CDR3 DNA sequence: TGTGCCAGCAGCTCCGGGACTAGCGGGATAGGGCGGTACTTC. The full variable domain, rest sourced from reference TRBV7-9 and TRBJ2-7, is DTGVSQNPRHKITKRGQNVTFRCDPISEHNRLYWYRQTLGQGPEFLTYFQNEAQLEKSRLLSDRFSAERPKGSFSTLEIQRTEQGDSAMYLCASSSGTSGIGRYFGPGTRLTVT.